These T cell receptor beta chains were read from a single sample in a study of technical replicates of blood from several donors. Method: immunoSEQ multiplex PCR; TCRdb's copy keeps in-frame clones and lacks some. The sample consists of about 85,000 clones, 90% to 95% of them appearing once. The sample comprised T cells isolated from PBMCs. These TCRs come from a human donor in good health. CDR3s include the opening cysteine and the closing phenylalanine or tryptophan. D genes are given only for firm matches.

CDR3aa	CDR3nt	v_gene	j_gene	d_gene
CATHRDRAEKLFF	TGTGCCACCCACCGGGACAGGGCTGAAAAACTGTTTTTT	TRBV6-1	TRBJ1-4	TRBD1
CASSQELFGQGHNQPQHF	TGTGCCAGCAGCCAAGAGCTATTTGGACAGGGCCACAATCAGCCCCAGCATTTT	TRBV4-2	TRBJ1-5	TRBD1
CASSVTVYLAKNIQYF	TGTGCCAGCAGTGTGACAGTCTATCTAGCCAAAAACATTCAGTACTTC	TRBV6-1	TRBJ2-4	.
CASSMDRETQYF	TGTGCCAGTAGTATGGACAGGGAGACCCAGTACTTC	TRBV19	TRBJ2-5	TRBD1
CASSLEAAQYF	TGTGCCAGCAGCTTGGAGGCGGCGCAGTACTTC	TRBV5-6	TRBJ2-7	.
CASSGRGPDQPQHF	TGTGCCAGCAGTGGTAGGGGTCCAGATCAGCCCCAGCATTTT	TRBV28	TRBJ1-5	.
CASSITGNEQYF	TGTGCCAGTAGCATCACAGGTAACGAGCAGTACTTC	TRBV19	TRBJ2-7	.
CASRGLAGGFGSYEQYF	TGTGCCAGCAGAGGACTAGCGGGAGGGTTCGGCTCCTACGAGCAGTACTTC	TRBV25-1	TRBJ2-7	TRBD2
CASQSGTGGPGTEAFF	TGCGCCAGTCAATCCGGGACAGGTGGTCCCGGCACTGAAGCTTTCTTT	TRBV5-1	TRBJ1-1	TRBD1
CSVEWWGQNLKNIQYF	TGCAGCGTTGAATGGTGGGGACAGAACCTAAAAAACATTCAGTACTTC	TRBV29-1	TRBJ2-4	TRBD1
CASSLAGGLVMGREGPGEQFF	TGTGCCAGCAGCTTAGCAGGGGGCCTAGTCATGGGGCGGGAGGGCCCCGGTGAGCAGTTCTTC	TRBV7-2	TRBJ2-1	TRBD2
CASSSRGRGVTNEKLFF	TGCGCCAGCAGCTCCAGGGGGAGAGGTGTTACTAATGAAAAACTGTTTTTT	TRBV5-1	TRBJ1-4	TRBD1
CGALGNEQFF	TGTGGAGCGCTGGGCAATGAGCAGTTCTTC	TRBV30	TRBJ2-1	.
CASSYRKGGDYGYTF	TGTGCCAGCAGTTACAGAAAGGGAGGTGACTATGGCTACACCTTC	TRBV6-5	TRBJ1-2	.
CASSLQGHGEKLFF	TGCGCCAGCAGCTTACAGGGGCATGGCGAAAAACTGTTTTTT	TRBV5-1	TRBJ1-4	TRBD1
CASSLSGGLNTEAFF	TGTGCCAGCAGTTTATCCGGGGGACTGAACACTGAAGCTTTCTTT	TRBV27	TRBJ1-1	.
CASNSFDRGYEQYF	TGTGCCAGCAATAGCTTTGACAGGGGCTACGAGCAGTACTTC	TRBV2	TRBJ2-7	TRBD1
CASSQGAKSTDTQYF	TGTGCCAGCAGCCAAGGCGCGAAGAGCACAGATACGCAGTATTTT	TRBV4-2	TRBJ2-3	.
CASSPRGDTEAFF	TGCGCCAGCAGCCCCAGGGGGGACACTGAAGCTTTCTTT	TRBV5-1	TRBJ1-1	TRBD1
CASSHASGQGNTEAFF	TGCGCCAGCAGCCACGCGTCTGGACAGGGGAACACTGAAGCTTTCTTT	TRBV5-1	TRBJ1-1	TRBD1
CASSRQAGGVGEQYF	TGTGCCAGCAGTCGCCAAGCGGGAGGGGTCGGCGAGCAGTACTTC	TRBV6-5	TRBJ2-7	TRBD2
CAWSGQGGEQFF	TGTGCCTGGAGCGGACAGGGCGGTGAGCAGTTCTTC	TRBV30	TRBJ2-1	TRBD1
CASTSTGVSYNEQFF	TGTGCCAGCACCTCTACGGGGGTTTCCTACAATGAGCAGTTCTTC	TRBV9	TRBJ2-1	.
CASSGWTEITEAFF	TGTGCCAGCAGTGGTTGGACAGAGATCACTGAAGCTTTCTTT	TRBV6-1	TRBJ1-1	.